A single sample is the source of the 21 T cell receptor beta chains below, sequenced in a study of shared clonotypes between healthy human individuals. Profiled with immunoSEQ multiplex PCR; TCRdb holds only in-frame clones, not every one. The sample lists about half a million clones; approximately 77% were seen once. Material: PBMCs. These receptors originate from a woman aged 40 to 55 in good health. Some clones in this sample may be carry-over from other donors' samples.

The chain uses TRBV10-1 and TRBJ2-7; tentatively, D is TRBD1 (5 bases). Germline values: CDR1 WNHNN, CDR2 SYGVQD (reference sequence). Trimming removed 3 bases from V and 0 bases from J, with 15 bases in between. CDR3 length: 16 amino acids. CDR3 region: CASSDGAGPGSYEQYF. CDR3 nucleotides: TGCGCCAGCAGTGATGGGGCAGGGCCGGGCTCCTACGAGCAGTACTTC.

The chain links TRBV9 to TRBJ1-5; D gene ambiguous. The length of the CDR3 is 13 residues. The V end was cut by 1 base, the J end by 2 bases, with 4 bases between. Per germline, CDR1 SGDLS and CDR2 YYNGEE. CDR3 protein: CASSVRGNQPQHF. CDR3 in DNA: TGTGCCAGCAGCGTACGGGGCAATCAGCCCCAGCATTTT.

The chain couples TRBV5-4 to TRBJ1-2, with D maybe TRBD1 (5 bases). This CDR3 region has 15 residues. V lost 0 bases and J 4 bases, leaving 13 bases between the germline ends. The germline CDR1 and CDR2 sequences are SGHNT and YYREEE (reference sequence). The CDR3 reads CASSLGSRDLYGYTF. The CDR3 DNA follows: TGTGCCAGCAGCTTGGGCTCCAGGGACCTCTATGGCTACACCTTC.

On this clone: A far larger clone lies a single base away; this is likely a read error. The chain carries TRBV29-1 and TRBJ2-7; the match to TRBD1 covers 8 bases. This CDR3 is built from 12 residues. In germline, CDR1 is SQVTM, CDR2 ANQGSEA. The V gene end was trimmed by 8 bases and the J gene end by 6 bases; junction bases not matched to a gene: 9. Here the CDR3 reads CSRGTGELEQYF. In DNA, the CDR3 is TGCAGCAGGGGGACAGGCGAACTCGAGCAGTACTTC.

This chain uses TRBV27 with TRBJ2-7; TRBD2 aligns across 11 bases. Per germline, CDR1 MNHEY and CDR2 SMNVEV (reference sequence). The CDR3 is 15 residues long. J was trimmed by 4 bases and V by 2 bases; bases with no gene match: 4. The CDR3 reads CASSLITSGRYEQYF. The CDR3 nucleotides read TGTGCCAGCAGTTTAATTACTAGCGGGAGATACGAGCAGTACTTC.

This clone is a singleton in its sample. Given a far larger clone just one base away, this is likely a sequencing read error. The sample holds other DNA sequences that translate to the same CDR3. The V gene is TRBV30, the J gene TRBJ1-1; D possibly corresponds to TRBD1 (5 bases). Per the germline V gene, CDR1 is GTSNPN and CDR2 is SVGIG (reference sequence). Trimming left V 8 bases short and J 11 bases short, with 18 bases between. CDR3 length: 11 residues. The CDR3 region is CARGPGRLAFF. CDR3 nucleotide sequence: TGTGCCCGGGGACCGGGACGTTTGGCTTTCTTT.

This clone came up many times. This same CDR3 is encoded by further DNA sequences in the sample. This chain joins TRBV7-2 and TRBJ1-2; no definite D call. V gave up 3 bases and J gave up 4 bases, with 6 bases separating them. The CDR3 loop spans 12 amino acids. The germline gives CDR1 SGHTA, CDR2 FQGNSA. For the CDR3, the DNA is TGTGCCAGCAGCTTGGCAGGCTATGGCTACACCTTC. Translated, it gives CASSLAGYGYTF. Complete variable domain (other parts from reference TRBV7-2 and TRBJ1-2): GAGVSQSPSNKVTEKGKDVELRCDPISGHTALYWYRQSLGQGLEFLIYFQGNSAPDKSGLPSDRFSAERTGGSVSTLTIQRTQQEDSAVYLCASSLAGYGYTFGSGTRLTVV.

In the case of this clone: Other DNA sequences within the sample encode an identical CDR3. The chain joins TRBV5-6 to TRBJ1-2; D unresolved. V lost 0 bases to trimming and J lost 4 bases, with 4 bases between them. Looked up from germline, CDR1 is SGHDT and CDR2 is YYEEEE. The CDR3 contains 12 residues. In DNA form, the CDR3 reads TGTGCCAGCAGCTTGGTGGGCTATGGCTACACCTTC. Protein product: CASSLVGYGYTF. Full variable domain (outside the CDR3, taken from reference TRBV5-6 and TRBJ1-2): DAGVTQSPTHLIKTRGQQVTLRCSPKSGHDTVSWYQQALGQGPQFIFQYYEEEERQRGNFPDRFSGHQFPNYSSELNVNALLLGDSALYLCASSLVGYGYTFGSGTRLTVV.

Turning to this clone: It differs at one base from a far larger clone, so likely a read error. CDR3 sequence reads: CASSRLADRVSQPRHF. As DNA, the CDR3 is TGCGCCAGCAGCCGACTTGCGGACAGGGTCAGTCAGCCCCGGCATTTT. The chain employs TRBV4-1 and TRBJ1-5; 8 bases match TRBD1. The CDR3 totals 16 residues. CDR1 is MGHRA, CDR2 YSYEKL, per germline.

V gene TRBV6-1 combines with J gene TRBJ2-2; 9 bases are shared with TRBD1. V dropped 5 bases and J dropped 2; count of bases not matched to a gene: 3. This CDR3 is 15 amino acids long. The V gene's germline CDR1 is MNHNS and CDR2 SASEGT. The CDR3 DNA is TGTGCCAGCAGTATGGACAGGGGAAACACCGGGGAGCTGTTTTTT. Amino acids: CASSMDRGNTGELFF.

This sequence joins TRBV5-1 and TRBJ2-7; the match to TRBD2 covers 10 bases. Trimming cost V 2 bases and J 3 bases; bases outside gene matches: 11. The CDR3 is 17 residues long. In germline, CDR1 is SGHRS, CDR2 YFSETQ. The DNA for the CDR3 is TGCGCCAGCAGCTTCGGGAGAATAGCGGGAGGAGACTACGAGCAGTACTTC. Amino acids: CASSFGRIAGGDYEQYF.

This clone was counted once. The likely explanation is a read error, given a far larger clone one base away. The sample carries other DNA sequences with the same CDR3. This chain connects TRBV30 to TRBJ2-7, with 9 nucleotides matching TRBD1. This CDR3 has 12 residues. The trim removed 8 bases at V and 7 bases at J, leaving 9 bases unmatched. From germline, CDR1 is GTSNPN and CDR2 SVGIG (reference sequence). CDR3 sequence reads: CAGAGTGLEQYF. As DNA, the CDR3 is TGTGCCGGAGCTGGGACAGGGTTGGAGCAGTACTTC.

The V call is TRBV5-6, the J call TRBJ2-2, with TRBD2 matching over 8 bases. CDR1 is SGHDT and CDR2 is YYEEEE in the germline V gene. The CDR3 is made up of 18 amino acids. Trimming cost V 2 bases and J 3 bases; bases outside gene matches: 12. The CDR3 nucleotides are TGTGCCAGCAGCTTTGAGCGGGAGATCGGGGGCCACACCGGGGAGCTGTTTTTT. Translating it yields CASSFEREIGGHTGELFF.

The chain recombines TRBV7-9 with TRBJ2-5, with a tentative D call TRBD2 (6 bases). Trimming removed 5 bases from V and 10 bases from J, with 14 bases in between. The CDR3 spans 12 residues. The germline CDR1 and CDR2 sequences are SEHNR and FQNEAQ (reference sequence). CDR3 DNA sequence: TGTGCCAGCAGCCGACCGGGGGAGGTCCAGTACTTC. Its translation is CASSRPGEVQYF. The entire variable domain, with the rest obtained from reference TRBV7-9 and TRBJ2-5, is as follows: DTGVSQNPRHKITKRGQNVTFRCDPISEHNRLYWYRQTLGQGPEFLTYFQNEAQLEKSRLLSDRFSAERPKGSFSTLEIQRTEQGDSAMYLCASSRPGEVQYFGPGTRLLVL.

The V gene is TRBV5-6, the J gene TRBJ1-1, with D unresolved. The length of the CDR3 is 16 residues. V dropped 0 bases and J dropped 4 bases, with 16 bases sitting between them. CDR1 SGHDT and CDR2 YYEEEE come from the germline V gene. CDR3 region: CASSLVGFGPSTEAFF. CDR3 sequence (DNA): TGTGCCAGCAGCTTGGTAGGGTTCGGGCCGAGCACTGAAGCTTTCTTT.

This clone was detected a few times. This CDR3 reads CACRGRASSYEQYF. DNA of the CDR3: TGTGCCTGTAGGGGGAGGGCCAGCTCCTACGAGCAGTACTTC. This chain connects TRBV30 to TRBJ2-7, with a tentative D call TRBD2 (7 bases). Germline V lookup: CDR1 GTSNPN, CDR2 SVGIG (reference sequence). Trimming left V 6 bases short and J 0 bases short, with 15 bases between. The length of the CDR3 is 14 residues.

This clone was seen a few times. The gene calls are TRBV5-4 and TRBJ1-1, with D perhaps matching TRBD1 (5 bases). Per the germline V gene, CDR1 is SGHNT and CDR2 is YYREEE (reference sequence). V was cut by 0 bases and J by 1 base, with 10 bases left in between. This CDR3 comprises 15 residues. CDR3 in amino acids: CASSLDGGRNTEAFF. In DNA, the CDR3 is TGTGCCAGCAGCTTGGATGGGGGACGGAACACTGAAGCTTTCTTT.

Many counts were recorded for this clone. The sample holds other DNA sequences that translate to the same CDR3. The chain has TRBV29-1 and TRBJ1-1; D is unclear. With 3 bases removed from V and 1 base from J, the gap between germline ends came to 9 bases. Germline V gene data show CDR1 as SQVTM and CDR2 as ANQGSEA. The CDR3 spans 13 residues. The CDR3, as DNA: TGCAGCGTTGAGGCAGGTGGGAACACTGAAGCTTTCTTT. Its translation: CSVEAGGNTEAFF.

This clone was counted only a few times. CDR3 in DNA: TGTGCCCTCCGACTAGCCGCCGGGGGGGAGCTGTTTTTT. It specifies CALRLAAGGELFF. The V and J genes are TRBV10-3 and TRBJ2-2; 7 nucleotides agree with TRBD2. Germline V gene lookup returns CDR1 ENHRY and CDR2 SYGVKD. V shed 11 bases, J shed 8 bases, and the junction held 11 bases outside the gene matches. This CDR3 is 13 amino acids long.

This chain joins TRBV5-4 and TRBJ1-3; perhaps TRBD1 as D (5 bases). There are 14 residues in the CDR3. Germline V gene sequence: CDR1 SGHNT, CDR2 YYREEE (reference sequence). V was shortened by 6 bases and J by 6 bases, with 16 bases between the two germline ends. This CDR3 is CASKREPTVNTIYF. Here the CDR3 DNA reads TGTGCCAGCAAACGGGAGCCGACAGTAAACACCATATATTTT.

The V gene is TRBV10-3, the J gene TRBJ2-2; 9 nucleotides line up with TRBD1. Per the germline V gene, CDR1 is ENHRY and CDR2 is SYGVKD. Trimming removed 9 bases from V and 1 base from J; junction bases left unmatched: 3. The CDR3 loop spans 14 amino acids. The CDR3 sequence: CAMQDRGNTGELFF. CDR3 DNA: TGTGCCATGCAGGACAGGGGGAACACCGGGGAGCTGTTTTTT.